The rows below give T cell receptor beta chains drawn from one sample of a study of blood T cells in healthy people across ages. MiXCR, run by TCRdb on the 5' RACE reads, gives a single entry per CDR3 protein. The sample carries about 780,000 distinct CDR3 sequences, 46% recorded once. Sequencing input: blood. The receptors come from a man older than 75 in good health. The CDR3 runs from the conserved cysteine through the conserved F or W. A D gene is named only where the DNA matches it firmly. Size values are once, few and many counts, or a class for expanded clones, and some rows have none.

size	V	J	D	DNA	CDR3
-	TRBV11-3	TRBJ2-3	-	TGTGCCAGCAGCGACGTTACGAGCGGCACAGATACGCAGTATTTT	CASSDVTSGTDTQYF
many	TRBV29-1	TRBJ1-2	TRBD1	TGCAGCGTTGAAGACCCGACAGGGTGGGGTGGCTACACCTTC	CSVEDPTGWGGYTF
many	TRBV24-1	TRBJ2-7	-	TGTGCCACCAGTGATTTGCATACAGGGAGGGATGACTTAAGCTCCTACGAGCAGTACTTC	CATSDLHTGRDDLSSYEQYF
once	TRBV7-3	TRBJ2-5	TRBD1	TGTGCCAGCAGCGTTCAGGGGGTCGGAGAGACCCAGTACTTC	CASSVQGVGETQYF
-	TRBV7-2	TRBJ2-5	-	TGTGCCAGCAGCCCCCGTCTTGAGCAGTACTTC	CASSPRLEQYF
few	TRBV20-1	TRBJ2-1	TRBD2	TGCAGTGCTCCCCAATGGGGGGGACAGTTCTTC	CSAPQWGGQFF
-	TRBV20-1	TRBJ1-5	-	TGCAGTGCTACAACACCGATGAATCAGCCCCAGCATTTT	CSATTPMNQPQHF
-	TRBV7-9	TRBJ2-7	-	TGTGCCAGCAGCGACCCCTACAACTCAGCCTACGAGCAGTACTTC	CASSDPYNSAYEQYF
-	TRBV20-1	TRBJ2-1	TRBD2	TGCAGTGTCCCGAGCCGACTAGCGGTACTCTACGAGCAGTTCTTC	CSVPSRLAVLYEQFF
-	TRBV7-9	TRBJ1-4	-	TGTGCCAGCAGCTTAGGGACCGAAAGAGTAGGCGAAAAACTGTTTTTT	CASSLGTERVGEKLFF
few	TRBV15	TRBJ1-2	TRBD1	TGTGCCACCAGCTTCGACAGGGGGGCGGATGGCTACACCTTC	CATSFDRGADGYTF
once	TRBV18	TRBJ2-3	-	TGTGCCAGCACACCACAACTCGACACAGATACGCAGTATTTT	CASTPQLDTDTQYF
-	TRBV13	TRBJ1-4	TRBD1	TGTGCCAGCAGCTTCGGACAGGGGGATGAAAAACTGTTTTTT	CASSFGQGDEKLFF
-	TRBV28	TRBJ1-4	-	TGTGCCAGCAGCCCCGCGAATGAAAAACTGTTTTTT	CASSPANEKLFF
-	TRBV5-1	TRBJ2-1	TRBD1	TGCGCCAGCAAAGGACAGGGGGCGAATAATGAGCAGTTCTTC	CASKGQGANNEQFF
many	TRBV27	TRBJ2-1	-	TGCGCCAGCAGCTTGTGGGGTTACAATGAGCAGTTCTTC	CASSLWGYNEQFF
few	TRBV5-1	TRBJ2-5	TRBD2	TGCGCCAGCACCCAGGGACTAGCGAGAGAGACCCAGTACTTC	CASTQGLARETQYF
few	TRBV9	TRBJ2-5	-	TGTGCCAGCAGCGTAGGGGCGGGATCGGAGACCCAGTACTTC	CASSVGAGSETQYF
-	TRBV5-1	TRBJ2-3	-	TGCGCCAGCAGCTTGCGGGGGACGACAGATACGCAGTATTTT	CASSLRGTTDTQYF
few	TRBV12-3/TRBV12-4	TRBJ2-1	TRBD2	TGTGCCAGCAGTCGGGGGGACTACCACAATGAGCAGTTCTTC	CASSRGDYHNEQFF
-	TRBV6-2/TRBV6-3	TRBJ1-5	-	TGTGCCAGCGCCAGCCCTTCCAATCAGCCCCAGCATTTT	CASASPSNQPQHF
few	TRBV5-6	TRBJ2-7	TRBD1	TGTGCCAGCAGCCCCGGACAGGGGCGCCTATCCTACGAGCAGTACTTC	CASSPGQGRLSYEQYF
-	TRBV9	TRBJ2-5	TRBD1	TGTACCAGCAGCGTGAGGCAGGGGGAGAACAATGAGCAGTACTTC	CTSSVRQGENNEQYF
-	TRBV28	TRBJ1-2	TRBD1	TGTGCCAGCACCCTGGAGGGGGCCGACTATGGCTACACCTTC	CASTLEGADYGYTF
few	TRBV21-1	TRBJ2-7	-	TGTGCCAGCAGCAAACGATCTAGCGGGAGGGCCGTGATCGACGAGCAGTACTTC	CASSKRSSGRAVIDEQYF
few	TRBV12-3/TRBV12-4	TRBJ1-5	-	TGTGCCAGCAGAAGTCCATGGAGAGGGGAAGATCAGCCCCAGCATTTT	CASRSPWRGEDQPQHF
few	TRBV29-1	TRBJ2-1	TRBD2	TGCAGCGTCACCAGCGGGAGGGCCACGGGTCGCTATGAGCAGTTCTTC	CSVTSGRATGRYEQFF
-	TRBV20-1	TRBJ2-3	-	TGCAGTGCTAGAGTGTGGGAGAGCACAGATACGCAGTATTTT	CSARVWESTDTQYF
-	TRBV5-1	TRBJ2-1	TRBD1	TGCGCCAGCAGCCGGGACAGGGTTTCCGATGGGCAGTTCTTC	CASSRDRVSDGQFF
few	TRBV7-9	TRBJ2-3	-	TGTGCCAGCAGCGAGAGAGGGGGGACGCGTGGCACAGATACGCAGTATTTT	CASSERGGTRGTDTQYF
few	TRBV7-3	TRBJ2-3	-	TGTGCCAGCAGCTTGACGGGAGCTCCGACAGATACGCAGTATTTT	CASSLTGAPTDTQYF
-	TRBV5-1	TRBJ2-2	-	TGCGCCAGCAGCTGGAATACAGAGGAGGAGCTGTTTTTT	CASSWNTEEELFF
few	TRBV20-1	TRBJ2-3	-	TGCAGTGCCCATCCGGGGCAGGAGAGCACAGATACGCAGTATTTT	CSAHPGQESTDTQYF
few	TRBV6-5	TRBJ2-4	TRBD1	TGTGCCAGCAGTTCGCCCGGGACAGAGTCAAACATTCAGTACTTC	CASSSPGTESNIQYF
many	TRBV20-1	TRBJ2-3	TRBD1	TGCAGTGCTAGGGACAGGGGACGGAGCACAGATACGCAGTATTTT	CSARDRGRSTDTQYF
few	TRBV29-1	TRBJ2-4	-	TGCAGCGCCTGGGAAGGAGCCAAAAACATTCAGTACTTC	CSAWEGAKNIQYF
-	TRBV18	TRBJ1-1	TRBD1	TGTGCCAGCTCCCGTGACAGGGGACGCACTGAAGCTTTCTTT	CASSRDRGRTEAFF
-	TRBV4-2	TRBJ2-4	TRBD1	TGTGCCAGCAGCCAGAACGACAGGGGGCTAGCCAAAAACATTCAGTACTTC	CASSQNDRGLAKNIQYF
once	TRBV5-6	TRBJ2-5	TRBD2	TGTGCCAGCAGCTTTAGGATCGGGAGGGCCCTAGAGACCCAGTACTTC	CASSFRIGRALETQYF
few	TRBV12-3/TRBV12-4	TRBJ2-3	-	TGTGCCAGCAGTGACGACCCGCTGGGCACAGATATGGAATATTTT	CASSDDPLGTDMEYF
many	TRBV20-1	TRBJ2-5	-	TGCAGTGCTAGACACCTCAGGGAAGGGCAAGAGACCCAGTACTTC	CSARHLREGQETQYF
few	TRBV25-1	TRBJ1-2	-	TGTGCCAGCAGTGACAGCCCGAGGCCAATCTATGGCTACACCTTC	CASSDSPRPIYGYTF
-	TRBV7-2	TRBJ2-5	-	TGTGCCAGCAGCTCCTCACTGGGGACCCAGTACTTC	CASSSSLGTQYF
-	TRBV29-1	TRBJ2-5	-	TGCAGCGCAAACAAGATAAAAGAGACCCAGTACTTC	CSANKIKETQYF
few	TRBV13	TRBJ2-7	TRBD1	TGTGCCAGCAGCTTAAAGGGGGCGGTCAATTCCGAGCAGTACTTC	CASSLKGAVNSEQYF
-	TRBV5-1	TRBJ2-7	TRBD1	TGCGCCAGCAGCTCAGGGACAGGACCCTCAAGCTCCTACGAGCAGTACTTC	CASSSGTGPSSSYEQYF
-	TRBV5-1	TRBJ2-7	TRBD1	TGCGCCAGCAGCTTGGTTTATGCGGACAGGGAATTTTTCGGCTACGAGCAGTACTTC	CASSLVYADREFFGYEQYF
few	TRBV20-1	TRBJ2-1	TRBD2	TGCAGTGCTCCGCTAGCGGGGTACAATGAGCAGTTCTTC	CSAPLAGYNEQFF
-	TRBV29-1	TRBJ2-1	TRBD2	TGCGGCGTTGTTGGACTAGCGGGTGGGCAGTTCTTC	CGVVGLAGGQFF
-	TRBV24-1	TRBJ2-1	-	TGTGCCACCAGTGATTTGCAGCAGGATGAGCAGTTCTTC	CATSDLQQDEQFF
-	TRBV20-1	TRBJ2-5	-	TGCAGTGCACCCCAGGCGGGAGAGGGGGAGGAGACCCAGTACTTC	CSAPQAGEGEETQYF
once	TRBV4-3	TRBJ2-2	TRBD1	TGCGCCAGCAGCCAGCCCGGGACAGAGAACACCGGGGAGCTGTTTTTT	CASSQPGTENTGELFF
few	TRBV12-3/TRBV12-4	TRBJ2-3	-	TGTGCCAGCAGTTTGATGTCCGGCGGTAGGGATACGCAGTATTTT	CASSLMSGGRDTQYF
-	TRBV7-3	TRBJ2-5	-	TGTGCCAGCAGCCCCGACCGGGGGTTGATCGAGACCCAGTACTTC	CASSPDRGLIETQYF
many	TRBV20-1	TRBJ2-1	TRBD2	TGCAGTGCTAGGGGACTAGCAGTGAATGAGCAGTTCTTC	CSARGLAVNEQFF
-	TRBV5-1	TRBJ2-3	TRBD2	TGCGCCAGCAGCCTACGACTAGCGGGAGGGATCACAGATACGCAGTATTTT	CASSLRLAGGITDTQYF
many	TRBV12-3/TRBV12-4	TRBJ2-1	-	TGTGCCAGCAGTCCACGCGGGGGCTCGAATGAGCAGTTCTTC	CASSPRGGSNEQFF